These 30 T cell receptor beta chains came from one sample sequenced in a study of blood T cell repertoires in COVID-19. The assay was immunoSEQ multiplex PCR, and TCRdb's table has in-frame clones only and misses some. The sample carries more than 90,000 clones, roughly nine tenths recorded once. Material: peripheral blood. The receptors were sampled from a man between 65 and 85 years old who had recovered from COVID-19.

The gene calls are TRBV4-3 and TRBJ2-1; D possibly corresponds to TRBD2 (5 bases). CDR3 length: 16 residues. Germline V CDR1 and CDR2: LGHNA, YSLEER. The ends were cut back, 2 bases at V and 2 bases at J, with 13 bases in the middle. The CDR3 region is CASSQHAETTYNEQFF. CDR3 nucleotides: TGCGCCAGCAGCCAACACGCCGAGACTACCTACAATGAGCAGTTCTTC.

The J gene is TRBJ2-7, the V gene TRBV19; D gene ambiguous. Germline loops: CDR1 LNHDA, CDR2 SQIVND (reference sequence). CDR3 size: 14 residues. The V gene lost 1 base and the J gene lost 5 bases, with 12 bases spanning the gap. The CDR3 spells CASSIGSGVDEQYF. The CDR3 DNA sequence: TGTGCCAGTAGTATAGGTAGTGGAGTCGACGAGCAGTACTTC.

The chain is built from TRBV7-2 and TRBJ2-7, with a weak D call TRBD2 (5 bases). Deletions cut 10 bases from V and 0 bases from J, with 19 bases between. The CDR3 has 15 residues. Germline V gene sequence: CDR1 SGHTA, CDR2 FQGNSA. CDR3 nucleotide sequence: TGTGCCACCCAGCTTCGGAAGAGCGGCTCCTACGAGCAGTACTTC. Encoded protein: CATQLRKSGSYEQYF.

The chain combines TRBV5-5 with TRBJ2-7, with 7 bases that match TRBD1. The CDR3 sequence is 14 residues long. V gave up 4 bases and J gave up 1 base; unmatched junction bases: 5. In germline, CDR1 is SGHKS, CDR2 YYEKEE (reference sequence). As DNA, the CDR3 is TGTGCCAGCAGCCGGGGACAGCCTTCCTACGAGCAGTACTTC. This codes for CASSRGQPSYEQYF. Full variable domain (outside the CDR3, taken from reference TRBV5-5 and TRBJ2-7): DAGVTQSPTHLIKTRGQQVTLRCSPISGHKSVSWYQQVLGQGPQFIFQYYEKEERGRGNFPDRFSARQFPNYSSELNVNALLLGDSALYLCASSRGQPSYEQYFGPGTRLTVT.

This chain links TRBV21-1 with TRBJ1-3. TRBV21-1 is assigned pseudogene status. This CDR3 comprises 15 residues. The CDR3 DNA reads as TGTGCCACGGACCGCGGGGGGCACTCTGGAAACACCATATATTTT. It yields the protein CATDRGGHSGNTIYF.

V gene TRBV7-2 combines with J gene TRBJ2-7; TRBD2 matches 13 bases. Losses at the gene ends were 6 bases for V and 3 bases for J; bases not matched to a gene: 8. The CDR3 contains 16 residues. In germline, CDR1 is SGHTA, CDR2 FQGNSA. The CDR3 region is CASSLGLAGPNYEQYF. The CDR3 nucleotides are TGTGCCAGCAGTCTGGGACTAGCGGGACCGAACTACGAGCAGTACTTC.

This clone was recorded a few times. The chain carries TRBV9 and TRBJ2-6, with 8 positions matching TRBD1. This CDR3 comprises 17 residues. The V segment lost 4 bases and the J segment 3 bases; nucleotides outside the gene matches: 9. The germline V gene has CDR1 SGDLS and CDR2 YYNGEE. The CDR3 DNA is TGTGCCAGCAGCCCCGGGGCAGGGGGCTTTGGGGCCAACGTCCTGACTTTC. This translates into CASSPGAGGFGANVLTF.

This CDR3 is CASSFTGGPPSSSYEQYF. CDR3 sequence (DNA): TGTGCCAGCAGTTTTACGGGAGGGCCTCCCTCGAGCTCCTACGAGCAGTACTTC. This chain connects TRBV28 to TRBJ2-7; 8 nucleotides agree with TRBD2. The V segment lost 3 bases and the J segment 0 bases; nucleotides outside the gene matches: 13. This CDR3 has 18 residues. Germline V gives CDR1 MDHEN, CDR2 SYDVKM. The full variable domain, completed using reference TRBV28 and TRBJ2-7, is DVKVTQSSRYLVKRTGEKVFLECVQDMDHENMFWYRQDPGLGLRLIYFSYDVKMKEKGDIPEGYSVSREKKERFSLILESASTNQTSMYLCASSFTGGPPSSSYEQYFGPGTRLTVT.

This clone has only a few counts. The CDR3 spells CASSRGLAGVGETQYF. The CDR3 DNA is TGTGCCAGCAGCCGGGGACTAGCGGGAGTAGGAGAGACCCAGTACTTC. The chain employs TRBV6-2 or TRBV6-3 and TRBJ2-5; the match to TRBD2 covers 14 bases. With 6 bases clipped from V and 4 bases from J, the junction kept 7 bases outside the gene matches. Germline CDR1 MNHEY, CDR2 SVGEGT. The CDR3 runs to 16 residues.

This chain joins TRBV7-3 and TRBJ2-6, with 9 positions matching TRBD1. This CDR3 comprises 16 residues. The junction had 3 bases not matched to a gene; V was cut back by 6 bases and J by 0 bases. In germline, CDR1 is SGHTA, CDR2 FQGTGA. This CDR3 reads CASRPTGGSGANVLTF. Here the CDR3 DNA reads TGTGCCAGCAGGCCGACAGGGGGCTCTGGGGCCAACGTCCTGACTTTC.

The J gene is TRBJ2-2, the V gene TRBV6-2 or TRBV6-3; 8 nucleotides align to TRBD1. This CDR3 has 16 residues. Germline V CDR1 and CDR2: MNHEY, SVGEGT. The trim removed 2 bases at V and 4 bases at J, leaving 6 bases unmatched. The CDR3 sequence is CASSYLGGTGTGELFF. As DNA, the CDR3 is TGTGCCAGCAGTTACCTCGGCGGGACAGGCACCGGGGAGCTGTTTTTT.

This chain uses TRBV28 with TRBJ1-1; D may be TRBD1 (6 bases). V lost 6 bases, J lost 5 bases, and 16 bases lay in between. From germline, CDR1 is MDHEN and CDR2 SYDVKM. CDR3 length: 14 amino acids. In DNA form, the CDR3 reads TGTGCCAGCAGCCCGTGGGACACCCAGACTGAAGCTTTCTTT. Amino acid sequence: CASSPWDTQTEAFF. Filled out from reference TRBV28 and TRBJ1-1, the complete variable domain reads DVKVTQSSRYLVKRTGEKVFLECVQDMDHENMFWYRQDPGLGLRLIYFSYDVKMKEKGDIPEGYSVSREKKERFSLILESASTNQTSMYLCASSPWDTQTEAFFGQGTRLTVV.

The chain has TRBV27 and TRBJ2-2, with a tentative D call TRBD1 (6 bases). The CDR3 loop spans 14 amino acids. Trimming cost V 2 bases and J 4 bases, with 8 bases left between them. CDR1 is MNHEY, CDR2 SMNVEV, per germline (reference sequence). The CDR3: CASSLIRGTGELFF. The CDR3 DNA reads as TGTGCCAGCAGTTTAATCAGGGGCACCGGGGAGCTGTTTTTT.

This chain joins TRBV29-1 and TRBJ2-3; 7 nucleotides match TRBD1. After removal of 4 bases from V and 3 bases from J, the junction contained 4 bases not matched to a gene. The CDR3 covers 13 residues. Per germline, CDR1 SQVTM and CDR2 ANQGSEA. In nucleotides, the CDR3 is TGCAGCGTTGGTAGGGGGCAGACAGATACGCAGTATTTT. The encoded protein is CSVGRGQTDTQYF.

The chain employs TRBV2 and TRBJ1-2, with TRBD1 as a possible D gene (5 bases). Between the trimmed V and J ends, which lost 5 bases and 8 bases, there was a span of 15 bases. Germline values: CDR1 SNHLY, CDR2 FYNNEI. This CDR3 spans 13 amino acids. The CDR3, as DNA: TGTGCCAGCAGTCAGATGGGGCGGGGCGGCTACACCTTC. Amino acid sequence: CASSQMGRGGYTF.

The V gene is TRBV15, the J gene TRBJ1-3, with 7 bases aligning to TRBD1. The CDR3 length is 15 residues. The germline gives CDR1 LNHNV, CDR2 YYDKDF (reference sequence). With 5 bases clipped from V and 2 bases from J, the junction kept 6 bases outside the gene matches. CDR3 amino acids: CATSPGTAPGNTIYF. The CDR3 DNA reads as TGTGCCACCAGCCCCGGGACAGCCCCTGGAAACACCATATATTTT.

The chain couples TRBV19 to TRBJ2-1; 13 positions match TRBD2. The length of the CDR3 is 13 residues. The V gene's germline CDR1 is LNHDA and CDR2 SQIVND (reference sequence). V gave up 10 bases and J gave up 9 bases; unmatched junction bases: 6. CDR3 coding DNA: TGTGCCACCGGGACTAGCGGGGTTGGTGAGCAGTTCTTC. Residues: CATGTSGVGEQFF.

This clone was detected only once. The DNA of the CDR3 is TGTGCCAGCTCACCAACAGCTTCGAACACTGAAGCTTTCTTT. Residues: CASSPTASNTEAFF. The rearrangement uses TRBV18 and TRBJ1-1, with D hard to call. The ends were cut back, 2 bases at V and 1 base at J, with 8 bases in the middle. Per the germline V gene, CDR1 is KGHSH and CDR2 is LQKENI. The CDR3 contains 14 residues.

Concerning this clone itself: At the DNA level, this CDR3 is encoded by other sequences in the same sample as well. The DNA for the CDR3 is TGTGCCAGCAGACATACGGGGGACTCCTACAATGAGCAGTTCTTC. This gives the protein CASRHTGDSYNEQFF. The rearrangement links TRBV6-5 to TRBJ2-1, with D possibly TRBD2 on 6 matching bases. This CDR3 is built from 15 residues. Trimming took off 6 bases at V and 0 bases at J, with 12 bases between the two ends. Germline V gene data show CDR1 as MNHEY and CDR2 as SVGAGI.

The chain carries TRBV11-2 and TRBJ1-1; 8 positions match TRBD1. Germline CDR1 is SGHAT and CDR2 is FQNNGV. J lost 11 bases, V lost 7 bases, and 24 bases had no gene match. The CDR3 runs to 17 residues. The CDR3 reads CASTSTFSDRDNYVAFF. DNA for the CDR3: TGTGCCAGCACCTCTACATTTTCGGACAGGGACAATTATGTGGCTTTCTTT. The full variable domain, rest sourced from reference TRBV11-2 and TRBJ1-1, is EAGVAQSPRYKIIEKRQSVAFWCNPISGHATLYWYQQILGQGPKLLIQFQNNGVVDDSQLPKDRFSAERLKGVDSTLKIQPAKLEDSAVYLCASTSTFSDRDNYVAFFGQGTRLTVV.

CDR3 loop: CASSHPRGSSGNEQFF. CDR3 sequence (DNA): TGTGCCAGCAGCCACCCGAGGGGGAGTTCGGGCAATGAGCAGTTCTTC. The chain recombines TRBV7-2 with TRBJ2-1, with D perhaps matching TRBD1 (6 bases). The V end lost 5 bases, the J end lost 6 bases, and 20 bases lay between the germline ends. The CDR3 loop spans 16 amino acids. Germline lookup yields CDR1 SGHTA and CDR2 FQGNSA.

This chain links TRBV27 with TRBJ1-5; 10 nucleotides align to TRBD1. The germline V gene encodes CDR1 MNHEY and CDR2 SMNVEV (reference sequence). The CDR3 is 17 amino acids. Trimming took 3 bases from V and 5 from J; bases not matched to a gene: 10. For the CDR3, the DNA is TGTGCCAGCAGTTTGTTACCGGTTGGGACAGGGGATCAGCCCCAGCATTTT. Encoded protein: CASSLLPVGTGDQPQHF.

V usage is TRBV28 and J usage is TRBJ2-7, with D tentatively TRBD1 (6 bases). Per germline, CDR1 MDHEN and CDR2 SYDVKM. V lost 10 bases to trimming and J lost 3 bases, with 13 bases between them. The CDR3 is made up of 12 amino acids. The CDR3 DNA reads as TGTGCCATTCAGGACAGTTTCTACGAGCAGTACTTC. Protein sequence: CAIQDSFYEQYF.

This sequence joins TRBV24-1 and TRBJ2-1; D ambiguous. The germline gives CDR1 KGHDR, CDR2 SFDVKD. The CDR3 is 14 amino acids. The V gene lost 3 bases and the J gene lost 0 bases, with 5 bases spanning the gap. The CDR3 DNA is TGTGCCACCAGTGATAGGAGCTCCTACAATGAGCAGTTCTTC. Protein sequence: CATSDRSSYNEQFF.

DNA for the CDR3: TGTGCCAGTAGTGGGTTCGGGGGAAGTAAAGATTGGTTCTTC. Translation gives CASSGFGGSKDWFF. V usage is TRBV19 and J usage is TRBJ2-1; weak D call: TRBD2 (6 bases). This CDR3 is built from 14 residues. With 5 bases removed from V and 15 bases from J, the gap between germline ends came to 23 bases. Per the germline V gene, CDR1 is LNHDA and CDR2 is SQIVND (reference sequence). The whole variable domain, filled in from reference TRBV19 and TRBJ2-1, reads DGGITQSPKYLFRKEGQNVTLSCEQNLNHDAMYWYRQDPGQGLRLIYYSQIVNDFQKGDIAEGYSVSREKKESFPLTVTSAQKNPTAFYLCASSGFGGSKDWFFGPGTRLTVL.

V and J are TRBV7-9 and TRBJ2-1; TRBD1 aligns across 9 bases. Germline lookup yields CDR1 SEHNR and CDR2 FQNEAQ (reference sequence). The CDR3 totals 12 residues. Trimming removed 5 bases from V and 12 bases from J; junction bases left unmatched: 5. The CDR3 loop reads CASSPQDRGQFF. CDR3 DNA: TGTGCCAGCAGCCCACAGGACAGGGGGCAGTTCTTC.

CDR3: CASSVGTGTNQPQHF. For the CDR3, the DNA is TGTGCCAGCAGCGTAGGGACCGGGACAAATCAGCCCCAGCATTTT. This chain connects TRBV9 to TRBJ1-5, with a possible D match to TRBD1 (6 bases). CDR3 size: 15 residues. V was trimmed by 0 bases and J by 4 bases, leaving 11 bases between them. Germline V CDR1 and CDR2: SGDLS, YYNGEE.

This chain links TRBV2 with TRBJ1-6; possibly TRBD1 for D (5 bases). CDR1 is SNHLY and CDR2 is FYNNEI in the germline V gene. V was cut by 2 bases and J by 8 bases, with 13 bases left in between. The CDR3 is made up of 15 amino acids. CDR3 nucleotides: TGTGCCAGCAGTGAATACAGCTCGGGGGATTCACCCCTCCACTTT. It codes for CASSEYSSGDSPLHF.

V and J are TRBV19 and TRBJ1-4, with D possibly being TRBD1 (6 bases). The CDR3 extends over 15 amino acids. Trimming took off 4 bases at V and 5 bases at J, with 14 bases between the two ends. Germline-derived CDR1 and CDR2 are LNHDA and SQIVND (reference sequence). Here the CDR3 DNA reads TGTGCCAGTAGTACATCGGGACACCAGAATGAAAAACTGTTTTTT. Its protein product is CASSTSGHQNEKLFF.

This rearrangement joins TRBV4-1 to TRBJ1-5; 7 bases fit TRBD1. V shed 4 bases and J 7 bases; nucleotides not matched to a gene: 10. Germline V lookup: CDR1 MGHRA, CDR2 YSYEKL. The CDR3 runs 15 residues. CDR3 sequence: CASSPSGGTEQPQHF. The CDR3 nucleotides read TGCGCCAGCAGCCCTAGTGGGGGGACAGAGCAGCCCCAGCATTTT.